This T cell receptor (beta chain) was identified in a study of post-analysis software for immune sequencing data. Whole-study results and caveats: Patients had higher frequencies than controls of roughly five TRBV segments, including TRBV5-6, TRBV5-1 and TRBV20-1.

TCR beta cDNA libraries included unique molecular identifiers. TCRdb analysed the PCR reads with MiXCR anew, one entry per CDR3 protein. The data contain roughly 870,000 distinct CDR3 sequences, about 50% of them seen just once; the ten biggest clones take up about 4.5%. V lost 7 bases, J lost 0 bases, and 2 bases stayed unmatched. The CDR3 runs 14 residues. The V gene's germline CDR1 is LNHDA and CDR2 SQIVND (reference sequence). Comment on this clonotype: Its specificity is not known.

The chain carries TRBV19 and TRBJ2-1, with 8 bases aligning to TRBD2. Source material: blood. The sequence derives from a girl between 10 and 17 years old with multiple sclerosis. In nucleotides, the CDR3 is TGTGCCAGTAAGCGGGAGTACTCCTACAATGAGCAGTTCTTC. It translates to CASKREYSYNEQFF.